A single T cell receptor (beta chain) is shown here with its context. These data come from a study of T-cell reconstitution after alpha-beta-depleted transplantation in children. Germline V gene data show CDR1 as MDHEN and CDR2 as SYDVKM. This CDR3 spans 17 amino acids. V trimming: 6 bases; J trimming: 2 bases; junction bases outside the gene matches: 10. Using unique molecular identifiers, the investigators prepared the TCRbeta library. TCRdb recomputed calls from the PCR reads with MiXCR, one row per CDR3 protein. This table holds approximately 490,000 distinct CDR3 sequences, under 12% found once. The chain is built from TRBV28 and TRBJ2-2; 9 bases align to TRBD2. This specimen consisted of PBMCs, obtained before TCRalphabeta/CD19-depleted stem cell transplant. This sequence originates from a child aged 2-15 years with inherited bone marrow failure, due to receive a stem cell transplant. For the CDR3, the DNA is TGTGCCAGCAGCCTCCAACCGGGACTAGCTAACACCGGGGAGCTGTTTTTT. This translates into CASSLQPGLANTGELFF. The full variable domain, with the rest looked up from reference TRBV28 and TRBJ2-2, is DVKVTQSSRYLVKRTGEKVFLECVQDMDHENMFWYRQDPGLGLRLIYFSYDVKMKEKGDIPEGYSVSREKKERFSLILESASTNQTSMYLCASSLQPGLANTGELFFGEGSRLTVL.